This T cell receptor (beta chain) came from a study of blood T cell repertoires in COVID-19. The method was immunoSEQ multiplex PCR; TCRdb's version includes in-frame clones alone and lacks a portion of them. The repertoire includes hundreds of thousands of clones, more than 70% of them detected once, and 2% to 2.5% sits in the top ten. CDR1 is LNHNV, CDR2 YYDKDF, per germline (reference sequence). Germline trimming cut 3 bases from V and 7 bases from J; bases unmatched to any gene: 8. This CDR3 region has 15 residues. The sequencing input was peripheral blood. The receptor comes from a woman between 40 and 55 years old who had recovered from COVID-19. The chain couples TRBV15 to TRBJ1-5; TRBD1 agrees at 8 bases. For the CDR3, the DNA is TGTGCCACCAGCAGGGAACAGGGGGTGGGACAGCCCCAGCATTTT. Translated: CATSREQGVGQPQHF. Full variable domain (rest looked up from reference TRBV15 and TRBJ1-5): DAMVIQNPRYQVTQFGKPVTLSCSQTLNHNVMYWYQQKSSQAPKLLFHYYDKDFNNEADTPDNFQSRRPNTSFCFLDIRSPGLGDTAMYLCATSREQGVGQPQHFGDGTRLSIL.